The T cell receptor beta chain under discussion was sequenced for a study of T-cell memory formation after mild COVID-19 (dated by TCRdb to the early 2020s). Regarding the study in general: Most TCR sequence clusters were specific to one of the two donors. Longitudinal TCRalpha and TCRbeta repertoire sequencing tracked T-cell clones expanding and contracting after mild COVID-19 in a couple of donors. Two young, previously healthy adult volunteers made up the cohort, one male and one female.

The sequencing machine was an Illumina NovaSeq 6000. Using 5'RACE with constant-segment primers, TCRalpha and TCRbeta cDNA libraries were constructed, with sample barcodes and unique molecular identifiers added in the process. RNA was extracted from every sample with Trizol reagent. Library amplification was performed in two PCR steps, and a second sample barcode and Illumina TruSeq adapters were introduced in the second step. The libraries were sequenced on an Illumina NovaSeq using 2 x 150 bp paired-end reads. Under the source paper's analysis protocol: The reads were demultiplexed and collapsed into UMI-guided consensus sequences using migec v1.2.7. Using mixcr v2.1.11, UMI consensuses were aligned to TRA and TRB V and J templates and then assembled into clonotypes. Expanded or contracted clonotypes were those called significant by both edgeR and NoisET, with noise models trained on biological replicates. For edgeR calls, the cutoffs were a false discovery rate-adjusted p below 0.01 and a log2 fold-change threshold of 1. PCA with hierarchical clustering of max-normalized trajectories of the 1000 most abundant clonotypes was used as exploratory dynamics analysis. Separately sequenced CD4+ and CD8+ repertoires were used to assign a CD4 or CD8 phenotype to each responding clone. The raw public data were reprocessed by TCRdb itself: fastp quality trimming at Q25, MiXCR clonotype calling, in-frame beta chains only. One record per CDR3 amino acid sequence lists the most common genes and DNA. The V and J calls come from TCRdb's annotation, not from the publication. A total of around 370,000 distinct CDR3 sequences appear in this sample, roughly 21% of them only once. Together, the top ten hold around 13% of the sample.

Ficoll-Paque density gradient centrifugation was the method used to isolate PBMCs. Results and caveats for the whole study, not just this receptor: Contracting CD4+ clones were found mainly in CM and EM memory subsets, while CD8+ clones were enriched in EMRA. Whether the second-wave clones peaking on day 37 were SARS-CoV-2 specific was not confirmed. Only two mild cases were covered by the study, and larger cohorts that include severe cases with pre-infection samples were considered necessary. Some responding clones were found in pre-infection memory, which suggests that pre-existing cross-reactive memory T cells took part in the SARS-CoV-2 response. Clones that contracted from day 15 to 85 showed balanced CD4/CD8 phenotypes, whereas a second wave of clones that expanded from day 15 to 37 leaned towards CD4+.

This clonotype was observed a handful of times. Its antigen remains unidentified. Per-base qualities were not stored, and no clone one base away is much larger. The CDR3 holds 18 amino acids from the cysteine to the phenylalanine. Just the 54-base CDR3 DNA is kept, in frame starting at base 1. V has 5 bases trimmed and J has 7 bases trimmed; junction bases matching no gene number 10. The germline V gene supplies CDR1 SGHNT and CDR2 YENEEA. The sequencing input was PBMCs or a T cell subset sorted from them (not recorded which). The sequence was collected from an adult woman who had mild COVID-19 (a few samples of this study predate the infection). The sample titles of this study are shuffled in the database, so cell type and time point are left out; the donor was told from shared clones. The rearrangement joined TRBV11-3 to TRBJ2-2, and 16 junctional nucleotides match TRBD2. The sequenced DNA: TGTGCCAGCAGCCCTCAGGGACTAGCGGGAGGGCCAAGCGGGGAGCTGTTTTTT. Its translation reads: CASSPQGLAGGPSGELFF.